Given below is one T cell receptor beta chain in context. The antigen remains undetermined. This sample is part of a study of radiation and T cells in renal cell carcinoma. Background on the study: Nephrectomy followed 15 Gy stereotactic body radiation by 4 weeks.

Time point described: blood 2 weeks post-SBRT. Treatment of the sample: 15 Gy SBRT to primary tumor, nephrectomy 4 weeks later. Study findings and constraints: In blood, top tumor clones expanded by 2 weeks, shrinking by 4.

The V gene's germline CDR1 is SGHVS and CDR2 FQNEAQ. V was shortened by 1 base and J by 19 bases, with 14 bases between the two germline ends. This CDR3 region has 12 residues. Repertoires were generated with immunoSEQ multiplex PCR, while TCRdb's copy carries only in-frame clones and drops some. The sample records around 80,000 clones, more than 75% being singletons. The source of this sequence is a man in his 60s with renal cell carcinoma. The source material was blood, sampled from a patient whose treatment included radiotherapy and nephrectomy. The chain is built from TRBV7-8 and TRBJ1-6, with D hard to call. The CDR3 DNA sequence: TGTGCCAGCAGCTTAGTTGGCGGCCGGTTTCACTTT. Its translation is CASSLVGGRFHF.